The 27 T cell receptor beta chains in this list originate from one sample, sequenced in a study of CD8 T cells in ankylosing spondylitis. TCRdb reanalysed the 5' RACE reads using MiXCR and keeps one entry per CDR3 protein. The profile covers around 280,000 distinct CDR3 sequences, with 20% appearing a single time and 7.8% taken by the ten largest. The sequenced sample consisted of blood, either unsorted or a sorted T cell fraction (not recorded which). The receptors were sampled from a male donor with ankylosing spondylitis or in good health (not recorded which).

In this sample, this clonotype turned up a few times. CDR3 in amino acids: CASNYRVGNTEAFF. CDR3 DNA: TGTGCCAGCAACTACAGGGTTGGGAACACTGAAGCTTTCTTT. The rearrangement uses TRBV12-3 or TRBV12-4 and TRBJ1-1, with TRBD1 as a possible D gene (6 bases). V was pared by 7 bases and J by 1 base, with 13 bases between. The CDR3 spans 14 residues.

This clonotype was found a few times. The chain carries TRBV5-1 and TRBJ1-4, with TRBD1 as a possible D gene (5 bases). Trimming took 0 bases from V and 0 from J, leaving 9 bases between them. Germline V gives CDR1 SGHRS, CDR2 YFSETQ. CDR3 length: 16 residues. The CDR3 is CASSLGDGATNEKLFF. In DNA, the CDR3 is TGCGCCAGCAGCTTGGGGGACGGAGCAACTAATGAAAAACTGTTTTTT.

This clonotype was seen many times. The chain joins TRBV10-3 to TRBJ1-5; D unresolved. The CDR3 extends over 15 amino acids. The V end was cut by 4 bases, the J end by 2 bases, with 12 bases between. Germline lookup yields CDR1 ENHRY and CDR2 SYGVKD. CDR3 loop: CAISVGEDRNQPQHF. CDR3 DNA: TGTGCCATCAGTGTTGGCGAGGACCGCAATCAGCCCCAGCATTTT.

V is TRBV7-2 and J is TRBJ1-6, with a possible D match to TRBD1 (6 bases). Germline CDR1 reads SGHTA; CDR2 reads FQGNSA. V was shortened by 5 bases and J by 9 bases, with 17 bases between the two germline ends. CDR3 length equals 15 residues. The CDR3 region is CASSPATGGISPLHF. The CDR3 DNA reads as TGTGCCAGCAGCCCGGCGACAGGAGGAATTTCACCCCTCCACTTT.

In this sample, this clonotype turned up a few times. The chain joins TRBV12-3 or TRBV12-4 to TRBJ2-5; D remains ambiguous. Trimming shortened V by 3 bases and J by 2 bases, and 13 bases separated the two germline ends. CDR3 length: 15 residues. The CDR3 is CASSFGLGEQETQYF. The DNA for the CDR3 is TGTGCCAGCAGTTTCGGCCTTGGGGAACAAGAGACCCAGTACTTC.

The chain combines TRBV7-6 with TRBJ2-7; D is undetermined. The CDR3 has 12 amino acids. Trimming removed 1 base at V and 7 bases at J, with 8 bases between. Germline lookup yields CDR1 SGHVS and CDR2 FNYEAQ. The CDR3 spells CASSLVPWEQYV. As DNA, the CDR3 is TGTGCCAGCAGCTTAGTTCCCTGGGAGCAGTACGTC.

A few counts support this clonotype. The chain couples TRBV7-8 to TRBJ2-1; no reliable D call. CDR1 is SGHVS, CDR2 FQNEAQ, per germline. The length of the CDR3 is 13 residues. Deletions cut 2 bases from V and 6 bases from J, with 8 bases between. The CDR3 reads CASSLLDSNEQFF. The CDR3 coding sequence is TGTGCCAGCAGCTTACTCGACTCCAATGAGCAGTTCTTC.

This chain connects TRBV10-3 to TRBJ2-2, with TRBD1 matching over 12 bases. Losses at the gene ends were 5 bases for V and 7 bases for J; bases not matched to a gene: 5. Germline values: CDR1 ENHRY, CDR2 SYGVKD. The CDR3 has 15 amino acids. In nucleotides, the CDR3 is TGTGCCATCAGTCTGGGACAGGGGGCTGTCGGGGAGCTGTTTTTT. Translating it yields CAISLGQGAVGELFF.

The V call is TRBV6-1, the J call TRBJ2-3; D is tentatively TRBD1 or TRBD2 (5 bases each). Trimming removed 7 bases from V and 1 base from J, with 15 bases in between. Germline V gives CDR1 MNHNS, CDR2 SASEGT. CDR3 size: 15 residues. This chain's CDR3 is CASTNRGVGTDTQYF. The CDR3 region has the DNA TGTGCCAGCACCAATAGGGGAGTTGGCACAGATACGCAGTATTTT.

The rearrangement joins TRBV6-4 to TRBJ2-3, with no clear D. The V end lost 6 bases, the J end lost 2 bases, and 12 bases lay between the germline ends. This CDR3 spans 14 amino acids. Per germline, CDR1 MRHNA and CDR2 SNTAGT. The CDR3 nucleotides read TGTGCCAGCAGCTTGAGGCCAGCCACAGATACGCAGTATTTT. Protein product: CASSLRPATDTQYF.

The chain links TRBV27 to TRBJ1-2; 7 bases line up with TRBD1. The CDR3 runs 13 residues. CDR1 and CDR2 from the germline V gene are MNHEY and SMNVEV (reference sequence). After removal of 3 bases from V and 6 bases from J, the junction contained 4 bases not matched to a gene. The CDR3, as DNA: TGTGCCAGCAGTTTCGCAGGGGGGGATGGCTACACCTTC. It codes for CASSFAGGDGYTF.

This clonotype was counted only a few times. This chain uses TRBV5-1 with TRBJ2-5; 8 nucleotides line up with TRBD2. Germline V gene data show CDR1 as SGHRS and CDR2 as YFSETQ. The length of the CDR3 is 19 residues. The V and J ends lost 2 bases and 7 bases, in that order; junction bases with no gene match: 22. The CDR3 nucleotides are TGCGCCAGCAGCTTCGGCGGGACTAGGAAAGCCCCCCCGAACTGGACCCAGTACTTC. Translation gives CASSFGGTRKAPPNWTQYF.

The table lists this clonotype with a few counts. The rearrangement uses TRBV7-2 and TRBJ2-5; 12 bases match TRBD2. The CDR3 is made up of 17 amino acids. Germline assignment: CDR1 SGHTA and CDR2 FQGNSA. Trimming at V came to 1 base and at J to 1 base, leaving 4 bases not matched to a gene. Written as DNA, the CDR3 is TGTGCCAGCAGCTTAGGGCTAGCGGGGGGGCCCCAAGAGACCCAGTACTTC. This translates into CASSLGLAGGPQETQYF. The complete variable domain, with remaining parts taken from reference TRBV7-2 and TRBJ2-5, reads GAGVSQSPSNKVTEKGKDVELRCDPISGHTALYWYRQSLGQGLEFLIYFQGNSAPDKSGLPSDRFSAERTGGSVSTLTIQRTQQEDSAVYLCASSLGLAGGPQETQYFGPGTRLLVL.

The chain combines TRBV11-2 with TRBJ2-2, with 11 positions matching TRBD2. The CDR3 sequence is 15 residues long. V was pared by 8 bases and J by 3 bases, with 5 bases of the junction left unmatched. Germline V gene lookup returns CDR1 SGHAT and CDR2 FQNNGV. CDR3 DNA sequence: TGTGCCAGCCGGACTAGCGGGCAGTACACCGGGGAGCTGTTTTTT. It specifies CASRTSGQYTGELFF.

This clonotype was counted at least ten times. One end of the junction fails to match germline, which may point to a read error. The CDR3: CASSPNQETQYF. The CDR3 nucleotides are TGCGCCAGCAGCCCAAACCAAGAGACCCAGTACTTC. The rearrangement uses TRBV18 and TRBJ2-5; D gene uncertain. Germline values: CDR1 KGHSH, CDR2 LQKENI. The length of the CDR3 is 12 residues.

The chain combines TRBV7-9 with TRBJ1-4; weak D call: TRBD1 (6 bases). V lost 5 bases, J lost 0 bases, and 13 bases lay in between. CDR3 size: 16 residues. Germline V gives CDR1 SEHNR, CDR2 FQNEAQ (reference sequence). CDR3 DNA: TGTGCCAGCAGCCTGGGGACAATCGCAACTAATGAAAAACTGTTTTTT. It yields the protein CASSLGTIATNEKLFF.

This clonotype was counted a single time. The rearrangement links TRBV6-5 to TRBJ2-5, with D possibly being TRBD1 or TRBD2 (5 bases each). Trimming took 0 bases from V and 5 from J, leaving 13 bases between them. Germline V CDR1 and CDR2: MNHEY, SVGAGI. The CDR3 consists of 15 residues. In DNA form, the CDR3 reads TGTGCCAGCAGTTACTCTTTGGGGGTCCGGGAGACCCAGTACTTC. Translated, it gives CASSYSLGVRETQYF.

The chain carries TRBV5-4 and TRBJ2-7; D might be TRBD1 (7 bases). V lost 4 bases to trimming and J lost 0 bases, with 14 bases between them. The CDR3 is made up of 15 amino acids. Germline lookup yields CDR1 SGHNT and CDR2 YYREEE (reference sequence). CDR3 region: CASSRRGPGSYEQYV. As DNA, the CDR3 is TGTGCCAGCAGCCGGAGGGGGCCAGGCTCCTACGAGCAGTACGTC.

The chain recombines TRBV12-3 or TRBV12-4 with TRBJ2-1; the D is unclear. V gave up 2 bases and J gave up 0 bases, with 11 bases separating them. The CDR3 runs to 16 residues. The CDR3 nucleotides read TGTGCCAGCAGTTTATTGGGCGCCAGCTCCTACAATGAGCAGTTCTTC. Translated, it gives CASSLLGASSYNEQFF.

In its sample, this clonotype was seen a few times. The V gene is TRBV12-3 or TRBV12-4, the J gene TRBJ1-2, with a possible D match to TRBD1 (6 bases). The V and J ends lost 5 bases and 2 bases respectively, with 18 bases between them. The CDR3 runs 16 residues. CDR3 sequence reads: CASSPARTEYNYGYTF. Here the CDR3 DNA reads TGTGCCAGCAGTCCCGCCCGGACAGAGTACAACTATGGCTACACCTTC.

The V gene is TRBV24-1, the J gene TRBJ2-3, with 12 bases that match TRBD2. The J segment lost 0 bases and the V segment lost 6 bases, leaving 6 bases of the junction unmatched. Germline-derived CDR1 and CDR2 are KGHDR and SFDVKD. The CDR3 is made up of 17 amino acids. The CDR3 here is CATSKRTSGTSTDTQYF. In DNA form, the CDR3 reads TGTGCCACCAGTAAGCGGACTAGCGGGACTAGCACAGATACGCAGTATTTT.

The chain uses TRBV19 and TRBJ2-3; the D gene could be TRBD1 or TRBD2 (5 bases each). The CDR3 covers 12 residues. Germline CDR1 is LNHDA and CDR2 is SQIVND (reference sequence). The germline V and J ends were trimmed by 8 bases and 5 bases, with 11 bases remaining between them. CDR3 DNA sequence: TGTGCCAGTGGGACGCCGGGAGATACGCAGTATTTT. This gives the protein CASGTPGDTQYF. The full variable domain, its missing parts supplied by reference TRBV19 and TRBJ2-3, is DGGITQSPKYLFRKEGQNVTLSCEQNLNHDAMYWYRQDPGQGLRLIYYSQIVNDFQKGDIAEGYSVSREKKESFPLTVTSAQKNPTAFYLCASGTPGDTQYFGPGTRLTVL.

The chain links TRBV11-3 to TRBJ2-1; 12 bases align to TRBD2. Trimming took 6 bases from V and 7 from J; bases not matched to a gene: 10. Germline V gives CDR1 SGHNT, CDR2 YENEEA. CDR3 size: 16 residues. CDR3 residues: CASSPTSGGQGNEQFF. The DNA for the CDR3 is TGTGCCAGCAGTCCGACTAGCGGGGGCCAGGGGAATGAGCAGTTCTTC.

The chain is built from TRBV27 and TRBJ2-3; 11 positions agree with TRBD2. Germline-derived CDR1 and CDR2 are MNHEY and SMNVEV (reference sequence). Losses at the gene ends were 5 bases for V and 3 bases for J; bases not matched to a gene: 7. CDR3 length: 16 amino acids. CDR3 amino acids: CASSRRLAGGTDTQYF. CDR3 nucleotide sequence: TGTGCCAGCAGTCGACGCCTAGCGGGAGGAACAGATACGCAGTATTTT.

In its sample, this clonotype was seen a few times. This chain links TRBV3-1 with TRBJ2-3, with D unclear. Per the germline V gene, CDR1 is LGHDT and CDR2 is YNNKEL (reference sequence). This CDR3 region has 16 residues. V was trimmed by 0 bases and J by 1 base, leaving 11 bases between them. The CDR3 protein is CASSQDRLVGTDTQYF. CDR3 DNA sequence: TGTGCCAGCAGCCAAGATCGGCTAGTTGGCACAGATACGCAGTATTTT.

The V and J genes are TRBV5-1 and TRBJ2-3; no reliable D call. V dropped 0 bases and J dropped 2 bases, with 10 bases sitting between them. This CDR3 is built from 15 residues. The germline V gene encodes CDR1 SGHRS and CDR2 YFSETQ. The DNA for the CDR3 is TGCGCCAGCAGCTTGGACGGCGTGTACACAGATACGCAGTATTTT. Encoded protein: CASSLDGVYTDTQYF.

This clonotype was counted a few times. The V and J genes are TRBV3-1 and TRBJ1-1; 11 nucleotides line up with TRBD1. Trimming took 5 bases from V and 4 from J; bases not matched to a gene: 3. This CDR3 has 14 residues. Germline V CDR1 and CDR2: LGHDT, YNNKEL (reference sequence). CDR3 sequence reads: CASSRGTGGTEAFF. The CDR3 nucleotides read TGTGCCAGCAGCAGAGGGACAGGGGGCACTGAAGCTTTCTTT.